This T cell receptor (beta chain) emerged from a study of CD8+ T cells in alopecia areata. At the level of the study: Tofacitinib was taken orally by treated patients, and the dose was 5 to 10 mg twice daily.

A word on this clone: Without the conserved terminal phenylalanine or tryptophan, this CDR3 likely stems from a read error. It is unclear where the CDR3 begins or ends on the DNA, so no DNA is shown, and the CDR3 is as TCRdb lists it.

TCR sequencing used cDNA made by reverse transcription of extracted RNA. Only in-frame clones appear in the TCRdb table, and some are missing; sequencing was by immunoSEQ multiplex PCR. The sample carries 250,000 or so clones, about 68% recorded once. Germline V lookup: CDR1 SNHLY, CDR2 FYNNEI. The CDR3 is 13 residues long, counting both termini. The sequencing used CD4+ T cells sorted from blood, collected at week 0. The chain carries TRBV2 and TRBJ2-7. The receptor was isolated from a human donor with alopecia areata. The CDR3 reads CASNQDPNAHSTL.